Listed below are T cell receptor beta chains from one sample, sequenced in a study of control samples from healthy donors and cancer patients. TCRdb's table, derived via immunoSEQ multiplex PCR, lists solely in-frame clones and lacks some. The sample shows 110,000 to 150,000 clones, roughly nine tenths of them seen only once. The sequencing sample was made of blood. The receptors derive from a woman aged 25-40 years in good health. Each CDR3 is given without its conserved first and last residue. Size tells how often a clone was seen (once, few, many) or the class of an expanded clone, and some rows leave it out.

cdr3_length v_call clone_size cdr3_aa
10 TRBV7-6 few ASSGVADTQY
10 TRBV6-1 once ASSERSTEAF
12 TRBV6-5 NA ASSPFGVADTQY
13 TRBV11-3 few ASSPGTGDNEKLF
15 TRBV15 NA ATSRGGLAGGPDTQY
12 TRBV5-1 NA ASSLEGMGNTIY
12 TRBV30 NA AWEPSGTSYEQY
15 TRBV5-1 once ASSGGRLVGNADTQY
11 TRBV7-9 NA ASSLVMGKTQY
12 TRBV3-1/TRBV3-2 NA ASSQETFPYEQY
13 TRBV7-6 once ASSSPRAGQETQY
11 TRBV28 NA ASSLFRGTEAF
14 TRBV3-1/TRBV3-2 once ASSQDTGGSNQPQH
11 TRBV6-5 NA ACLGQGNTEAF
14 TRBV18 NA ASSAGGNANTGELF
13 TRBV6-1 NA ASSEEGTGGAEAF